The clone carrying this T cell receptor beta chain was observed at least ten times. Its antigen remains unidentified. These data belong to a study of CD8 T cells in ankylosing spondylitis. Points from the study as a whole: A TCR beta motif of 8 or 9 highly homologous variants appeared characteristic of ankylosing spondylitis blood. Both synovial fluid and blood in reactive arthritis had previously been reported to carry some motif variants.

Each CDR3 protein gets one entry after TCRdb re-called the 5' RACE reads with MiXCR. The sample records more than 95,000 distinct CDR3 sequences, over 6.5% being singletons. Sequencing used blood, either unsorted or a sorted T cell fraction (not recorded which). The sequence came from a male donor with ankylosing spondylitis or in good health (not recorded which).

This chain's CDR3 is CASSYDANYGYTF. The CDR3 region has the DNA TGCGCCAGCAGCTACGACGCCAACTATGGCTACACCTTC. The chain is built from TRBV5-1 and TRBJ1-2; no reliable D call. V dropped 3 bases and J dropped 2 bases, with 8 bases sitting between them. Per germline, CDR1 SGHRS and CDR2 YFSETQ. This CDR3 spans 13 amino acids.